The following is a TCR beta chain sequence with its context. Sequencing was performed with immunoSEQ multiplex PCR; in TCRdb, only in-frame clones are kept and a portion is missing. The repertoire consists of 65,000 to 90,000 clones, with about 82% occurring once and the leading ten covering approximately 5.1%. This entry comes from a study of blood T cell repertoires in COVID-19. In the study overall: The United States, Italy and Spain were the sources of the acute and convalescent COVID-19 samples.

This CDR3 contains 16 residues. The ends were cut back, 0 bases at V and 2 bases at J, with 11 bases in the middle. Per germline, CDR1 SGHDT and CDR2 YYEEEE. The source of this sequence is a woman over 75 with active or convalescent COVID-19. The source material was peripheral blood. J is TRBJ2-2 and V is TRBV5-6; tentatively, D is TRBD1 (6 bases). CDR3 loop: CASSLVWTANTGELFF. CDR3 in DNA: TGTGCCAGCAGCTTGGTGTGGACAGCTAACACCGGGGAGCTGTTTTTT.